A selection of T cell receptor beta chains follows, all from one sample in a study of T-cell memory formation after mild COVID-19. One entry per CDR3 protein results from TCRdb running MiXCR on the 5' RACE reads. The table includes around 140,000 distinct CDR3 sequences, roughly a quarter detected once. Specimen: PBMCs or a T cell subset sorted from them (not recorded which). The receptors were sampled from an adult woman who had mild COVID-19 (a few samples of this study predate the infection). Cell type and time point are not known. CDR3s include the opening cysteine and the closing phenylalanine or tryptophan. D genes are given only for firm matches. For some rows the clone size is stated as once, few or many, or as a class when expanded; others skip it.

>TRBV12-3/TRBV12-4|-|TRBD1|TRBJ2-1
CASSPSGTGPYNEQFF
TGTGCCAGCAGTCCGTCCGGGACAGGGCCCTACAATGAGCAGTTCTTC
>TRBV24-1|few|-|TRBJ2-1
CATSGGYNEQFF
TGTGCCACCAGTGGGGGATACAATGAGCAGTTCTTC
>TRBV12-3/TRBV12-4|-|TRBD1|TRBJ1-2
CASSPSDRPYGYTF
TGTGCCAGCAGTCCCTCGGACAGGCCCTATGGCTACACCTTC
>TRBV5-6|-|TRBD1|TRBJ1-5
CASSLDRAGNQPQHF
TGTGCCAGCAGCTTAGACAGGGCTGGGAATCAGCCCCAGCATTTT
>TRBV11-2|-|-|TRBJ2-2
CASSFWTNTGELFF
TGTGCCAGCAGCTTTTGGACAAACACCGGGGAGCTGTTTTTT
>TRBV5-1|-|-|TRBJ2-1
CASSLGDGNNEQFF
TGCGCCAGCAGCTTGGGGGACGGGAACAATGAGCAGTTCTTC
>TRBV29-1|-|-|TRBJ1-1
CSVESSWLGDTEAFF
TGCAGCGTTGAAAGTTCGTGGTTGGGCGACACTGAAGCTTTCTTT
>TRBV29-1|-|-|TRBJ2-1
CSVEDGQTEQFF
TGCAGCGTTGAAGACGGACAGACAGAGCAGTTCTTC
>TRBV30|-|-|TRBJ1-1
CAWDFGSEAFF
TGTGCCTGGGACTTTGGGTCTGAAGCTTTCTTT
>TRBV4-1|-|-|TRBJ2-1
CASSHPEKAFSSYNEQFF
TGCGCCAGCAGCCACCCAGAGAAGGCGTTTAGCTCCTACAATGAGCAGTTCTTC
>TRBV12-3/TRBV12-4|few|-|TRBJ1-1
CASSLKYTEAFF
TGTGCCAGCAGTTTGAAGTACACTGAAGCTTTCTTT
>TRBV5-1|-|-|TRBJ2-7
CASSLEGSPEQYF
TGCGCCAGCAGCTTAGAAGGGTCGCCCGAGCAGTACTTC
>TRBV24-1|-|-|TRBJ2-7
CATSDGAVGKYEQYF
TGTGCCACCAGTGATGGCGCGGTGGGAAAATACGAGCAGTACTTC
>TRBV2|-|TRBD2|TRBJ2-3
CASSERTSGGATDTQYF
TGTGCCAGCAGTGAAAGGACTAGCGGGGGGGCCACTGATACGCAGTATTTT
>TRBV4-1|-|-|TRBJ1-1
CASSQVSTPWTSEAFF
TGCGCCAGCAGCCAAGTTTCGACACCCTGGACCTCTGAAGCTTTCTTT
>TRBV29-1|few|-|TRBJ2-2
CSVREGNTGELFF
TGCAGCGTTAGAGAAGGGAACACCGGGGAGCTGTTTTTT
>TRBV12-3/TRBV12-4|-|-|TRBJ1-1
CASSYGSNTEAFF
TGTGCCAGCAGTTACGGGAGTAACACTGAAGCTTTCTTT
>TRBV13|-|-|TRBJ2-1
CASSLRGYNEQFF
TGTGCCAGCAGCTTACGGGGGTACAATGAGCAGTTCTTC
>TRBV5-4|few|TRBD2|TRBJ2-7
CASSLSAGGEEQYF
TGTGCCAGCAGCTTATCAGCGGGGGGAGAGGAGCAGTACTTC
>TRBV7-9|-|-|TRBJ2-5
CAWRTANPQETQYF
TGTGCCTGGCGAACTGCTAACCCACAAGAGACCCAGTACTTC
>TRBV9|-|TRBD2|TRBJ2-4
CASSRGGEGLNIQYF
TGTGCCAGCAGCAGGGGCGGGGAGGGACTAAACATTCAGTACTTC
>TRBV6-6|-|TRBD1|TRBJ2-3
CASSFRQGRDTQYF
TGTGCCAGCAGTTTTCGACAGGGCCGGGATACGCAGTATTTT
>TRBV7-6|-|TRBD2|TRBJ2-1
CASSLALGGGALNEQFF
TGTGCCAGCAGCTTAGCGCTCGGCGGGGGGGCCTTGAATGAGCAGTTCTTC
>TRBV24-1|-|-|TRBJ2-7
CATTFGTEAYEQYF
TGTGCCACCACTTTCGGTACCGAGGCCTACGAGCAGTACTTC
>TRBV7-6|-|-|TRBJ2-5
CASSLDGLMGGTQYF
TGTGCCAGCAGCTTAGATGGCCTAATGGGAGGGACCCAGTACTTC